This TCR beta chain derives from a study of blood T cell repertoires in COVID-19. For the study at large: The origin of the acute and convalescent COVID-19 samples was the United States, Italy and Spain. T cells, B-cell-depleted T cells, or PBMCs provided the cDNA or gDNA that served as material.

The CDR3 loop spans 13 amino acids. V was cut by 7 bases and J by 2 bases, with 12 bases left in between. Germline CDR1 is SNHLY and CDR2 is FYNNEI. Authors' methods: It was from reference gene primer amplification that nucleated cell counts were estimated. Here immunoSEQ multiplex PCR was the method, and the copy in TCRdb shows in-frame clones only, minus some. That table is the source of V, J and clone size, and D and trimming were worked out from the DNA. The table shows a few hundred thousand clones, with about 86% occurring only once. The rearrangement links TRBV2 to TRBJ2-7, with a possible D match to TRBD1 (5 bases). Sequencing used peripheral blood. The TCR originated in a woman in her 30s who had recovered from COVID-19. The CDR3 protein is CASTVAGPYEQYF. CDR3 DNA: TGTGCCAGCACGGTAGCAGGGCCCTACGAGCAGTACTTC.